The present T cell receptor (beta chain) was sequenced within a study of blood T cell repertoires in COVID-19. About the study: Material from acute and convalescent COVID-19 was sourced from the United States, Italy and Spain. Sources were T cells, B-cell-depleted T cells, or PBMCs; the material itself was cDNA or gDNA.

This CDR3 contains 14 residues. The V gene's germline CDR1 is SGDLS and CDR2 YYNGEE. Trimming at V came to 4 bases and at J to 8 bases, leaving 6 bases not matched to a gene. The authors' processing: Amplification of reference gene primers was used by the study to estimate nucleated cell counts. TCRdb's table, derived via immunoSEQ multiplex PCR, lists solely in-frame clones and lacks some. That table furnishes V, J and clone size, whereas the DNA furnished D and trimming. The sample contains 200,000 to 250,000 clones, 65% to 85% of which appear only once. This clone was counted a few times. What was sequenced was peripheral blood. The clonotype originates from a woman aged 40 to 55 with active or convalescent COVID-19. This chain links TRBV9 with TRBJ1-6, with 7 nucleotides matching TRBD1. Here the CDR3 reads CASSSRQGDSPLHF. CDR3 bases: TGTGCCAGCAGCTCACGACAGGGAGATTCACCCCTCCACTTT.